This TCR beta chain was found in a study of blood T cell repertoires in COVID-19. As for the study in general: Sources were T cells, B-cell-depleted T cells, or PBMCs; the material itself was cDNA or gDNA.

Method: immunoSEQ multiplex PCR; TCRdb's copy keeps in-frame clones and lacks some. Seen here are roughly 53,000 clones, 76% observed once, and the top ten hold about 20%. Sequenced input: peripheral blood. The TCR was taken from a man in his forties or fifties with active or convalescent COVID-19.

CDR3 nucleotides: TGTGCCAGCAGTTTATTTAGGGGGCACTATGGCTACACCTTC. This translates into CASSLFRGHYGYTF. The chain combines TRBV27 with TRBJ1-2; TRBD1 matches 7 bases. Germline V gene sequence: CDR1 MNHEY, CDR2 SMNVEV (reference sequence). This CDR3 has 14 residues. V lost 1 base and J lost 3; bases outside the gene matches: 2.